The 27 T cell receptor beta chains in this list originate from one sample, sequenced in a study of control samples from healthy donors and cancer patients. Produced via immunoSEQ multiplex PCR; TCRdb's table is partial and in-frame only. The table has 90,000 to 150,000 clones, approximately 89% seen once. Sequencing was performed on blood. The receptors here all came from a middle-aged man in good health.

This chain uses TRBV24-1 with TRBJ1-2; weak D call: TRBD1 (5 bases). The CDR3 extends over 11 amino acids. With 9 bases removed from V and 8 bases from J, the gap between germline ends came to 12 bases. From germline, CDR1 is KGHDR and CDR2 SFDVKD. CDR3 loop: CATWGQWGYTF. CDR3 sequence (DNA): TGTGCCACCTGGGGCCAGTGGGGCTACACCTTC.

The chain combines TRBV27 with TRBJ2-7; D is uncertain. V was trimmed by 0 bases and J by 7 bases, leaving 13 bases between them. The CDR3 has 14 amino acids. The germline V gene has CDR1 MNHEY and CDR2 SMNVEV (reference sequence). In nucleotides, the CDR3 is TGTGCCAGCAGTTTATCGAAGGCAGCGCGGGAGCAGTACTTC. Translating it yields CASSLSKAAREQYF.

The V gene is TRBV25-1, the J gene TRBJ1-4; perhaps TRBD1 as D (5 bases). This CDR3 is 16 amino acids long. CDR1 is MGHDK, CDR2 SYGVNS, per germline. With 4 bases removed from V and 0 bases from J, the gap between germline ends came to 12 bases. Written as DNA, the CDR3 is TGTGCCAGCAGTGGGGGCCAGGGCGCAACTAATGAAAAACTGTTTTTT. This gives the protein CASSGGQGATNEKLFF.

As regards this clone: The same CDR3 can be traced to other DNA sequences in this sample. This sequence joins TRBV19 and TRBJ2-1, with 9 positions matching TRBD2. Germline V gene lookup returns CDR1 LNHDA and CDR2 SQIVND (reference sequence). Trimming took 3 bases from V and 4 from J; bases not matched to a gene: 4. The CDR3 loop spans 15 amino acids. This CDR3 reads CASSIGLAGYNEQFF. The CDR3 DNA reads TGTGCCAGTAGTATTGGCCTAGCGGGGTACAATGAGCAGTTCTTC.

The rearrangement joins TRBV25-1 to TRBJ1-5; no definite D call. The CDR3 is 14 amino acids. V dropped 5 bases and J dropped 0 bases, with 8 bases sitting between them. Per the germline V gene, CDR1 is MGHDK and CDR2 is SYGVNS. The CDR3 spells CASSSGNSNQPQHF. CDR3 in DNA: TGTGCCAGCAGTTCCGGGAATAGCAATCAGCCCCAGCATTTT.

This clone was recorded a few times. V usage is TRBV6-4 and J usage is TRBJ1-2; the D is unclear. From germline, CDR1 is MRHNA and CDR2 SNTAGT. The V end was cut by 0 bases, the J end by 4 bases, with 9 bases between. The CDR3 has 14 amino acids. This chain's CDR3 is CASSDSRGIYGYTF. CDR3 coding DNA: TGTGCCAGCAGTGACTCAAGAGGGATCTATGGCTACACCTTC.

The sample holds a few counts of this clone. This sequence joins TRBV7-9 and TRBJ1-6; perhaps TRBD1 as D (5 bases). With 0 bases removed from V and 7 bases from J, the gap between germline ends came to 10 bases. The CDR3 has 15 amino acids. Germline V gene sequence: CDR1 SEHNR, CDR2 FQNEAQ (reference sequence). The CDR3 sequence: CASSLARQGNSPLHF. CDR3 DNA: TGTGCCAGCAGCTTAGCGAGGCAGGGCAATTCACCCCTCCACTTT.

V and J are TRBV12-5 and TRBJ1-1; D not resolved. Trimming took off 6 bases at V and 7 bases at J, with 12 bases between the two ends. The CDR3 runs to 12 residues. Per the germline V gene, CDR1 is LGHNT and CDR2 is FRNRAP. CDR3 sequence: CASGLDGLEAFF. CDR3 DNA: TGTGCTAGTGGCCTCGACGGACTTGAAGCTTTCTTT.

This clone showed up just once. V gene TRBV9 combines with J gene TRBJ2-1; maybe TRBD2 (5 bases). This CDR3 region has 16 residues. Germline V gene sequence: CDR1 SGDLS, CDR2 YYNGEE. Trimming stripped 4 bases from V and 3 bases from J, with 17 bases between. CDR3 bases: TGTGCCAGCAGCCCTCAGGACGGGGATGTCTACAATGAGCAGTTCTTC. It yields the protein CASSPQDGDVYNEQFF.

The CDR3 is CASSYEGTVLSGYTF. CDR3 DNA: TGTGCCAGCAGTTACGAGGGCACAGTCCTCTCTGGCTACACCTTC. The V and J genes are TRBV6-5 and TRBJ1-2; D remains ambiguous. Trimming cost V 2 bases and J 7 bases, with 17 bases left between them. This CDR3 contains 15 residues. The germline V gene has CDR1 MNHEY and CDR2 SVGAGI.

The chain links TRBV4-1 to TRBJ1-2; no firm D call. V lost 0 bases and J lost 4, with 6 bases in between. The CDR3 length is 13 residues. Germline V gene data show CDR1 as MGHRA and CDR2 as YSYEKL. This CDR3 is CASSQDPSYGYTF. DNA of the CDR3: TGCGCCAGCAGCCAAGATCCATCCTATGGCTACACCTTC.

This clone was seen only a few times. V is TRBV7-9 and J is TRBJ1-5; TRBD1 agrees at 8 bases. The V gene's germline CDR1 is SEHNR and CDR2 FQNEAQ (reference sequence). The CDR3 spans 15 residues. V trimming: 5 bases; J trimming: 5 bases; junction bases outside the gene matches: 8. CDR3: CASSTSDRGDQPQHF. The CDR3 DNA is TGTGCCAGCAGCACAAGTGACAGGGGAGATCAGCCCCAGCATTTT.

The rearrangement joins TRBV29-1 to TRBJ1-1, with no clear D. This CDR3 spans 12 amino acids. Looked up from germline, CDR1 is SQVTM and CDR2 is ANQGSEA. Trimming left V 4 bases short and J 4 bases short, with 10 bases between. The CDR3 DNA reads TGCAGCGTTGCCCCCAGTGGCACTGAAGCTTTCTTT. It is translated as CSVAPSGTEAFF.

V gene TRBV18 combines with J gene TRBJ2-2; D is possibly TRBD2 (6 bases). The germline gives CDR1 KGHSH, CDR2 LQKENI. The CDR3 extends over 18 amino acids. Trimming pared 0 bases from V and 0 bases from J, leaving 14 bases between. This CDR3 reads CASSPPRTGLSNTGELFF. CDR3 coding DNA: TGTGCCAGCTCACCACCTAGGACCGGACTATCGAACACCGGGGAGCTGTTTTTT.

The chain uses TRBV12-3 or TRBV12-4 and TRBJ2-3; 9 nucleotides align to TRBD1. The CDR3 has 13 amino acids. Unmatched junction bases numbered 6, after V lost 3 bases and J lost 11 bases. The chain's CDR3 is CASSFPGQGGQYF. The CDR3 DNA is TGTGCCAGCAGTTTCCCGGGACAGGGAGGGCAGTATTTT.

V and J are TRBV4-2 and TRBJ2-7; 11 bases line up with TRBD2. J lost 4 bases, V lost 0 bases, and 8 bases had no gene match. Germline V gives CDR1 LGHNA, CDR2 YNFKEQ. The CDR3 is 17 residues long. The CDR3 DNA reads TGTGCCAGCAGCCAAGAGGGCCAACTAGCGGGGGCATACGAGCAGTACTTC. It is translated as CASSQEGQLAGAYEQYF.

The rearrangement joins TRBV19 to TRBJ2-5; D is unresolved. The germline CDR1 and CDR2 sequences are LNHDA and SQIVND (reference sequence). This CDR3 spans 13 amino acids. Deletions cut 1 base from V and 5 bases from J, with 8 bases between. The CDR3 sequence is CASSIVGAETQYF. The CDR3 coding sequence is TGTGCCAGTAGTATAGTGGGTGCGGAGACCCAGTACTTC.

The chain links TRBV27 to TRBJ1-2, with 9 bases matching TRBD1. Germline lookup yields CDR1 MNHEY and CDR2 SMNVEV (reference sequence). The CDR3 runs 13 residues. The J segment lost 4 bases and the V segment lost 7 bases, leaving 4 bases of the junction unmatched. The CDR3 DNA reads TGTGCCAGCACCATGGGACAGGGCTATGGCTACACCTTC. Translating it yields CASTMGQGYGYTF.

The chain couples TRBV7-9 to TRBJ1-4; TRBD1 matches at 9 bases. The V and J ends lost 6 bases and 6 bases, in that order; junction bases with no gene match: 8. This CDR3 is built from 15 residues. The germline V gene encodes CDR1 SEHNR and CDR2 FQNEAQ (reference sequence). CDR3: CASSYPGQGDEKLFF. The CDR3 nucleotides are TGTGCCAGCAGTTATCCGGGACAGGGAGATGAAAAACTGTTTTTT. Based on the CDR3 plus reference TRBV7-9 and TRBJ1-4, the full variable domain is DTGVSQNPRHKITKRGQNVTFRCDPISEHNRLYWYRQTLGQGPEFLTYFQNEAQLEKSRLLSDRFSAERPKGSFSTLEIQRTEQGDSAMYLCASSYPGQGDEKLFFGSGTQLSVL.

The rearrangement joins TRBV30 to TRBJ1-2; D not resolved. Germline lookup yields CDR1 GTSNPN and CDR2 SVGIG (reference sequence). This CDR3 region has 11 residues. Between the trimmed V and J ends, which lost 5 bases and 8 bases, there was a span of 12 bases. In nucleotides, the CDR3 is TGTGCCTGGGTCAGCCTGGGGGGCTACACCTTC. It is translated as CAWVSLGGYTF.

The chain couples TRBV24-1 to TRBJ1-5; D might be TRBD1 (6 bases). Germline CDR1 reads KGHDR; CDR2 reads SFDVKD. Trimming took 4 bases from V and 0 from J, leaving 24 bases between them. The CDR3 is 20 amino acids. CDR3 bases: TGTGCCACCAGTGAGTTTTATTGGGGGGCGATTATATTTAGCAATCAGCCCCAGCATTTT. Its translation: CATSEFYWGAIIFSNQPQHF.

A few counts support this clone. The J gene is TRBJ1-2, the V gene TRBV15; D may be TRBD1 (5 bases). The CDR3 totals 14 residues. The V gene's germline CDR1 is LNHNV and CDR2 YYDKDF (reference sequence). The ends were cut back, 0 bases at V and 5 bases at J, with 10 bases in the middle. CDR3 DNA sequence: TGTGCCACCAGCAGAGATAGAGGGGAATATGGCTACACCTTC. Protein sequence: CATSRDRGEYGYTF.

J is TRBJ2-6 and V is TRBV30, with D maybe TRBD1 (5 bases). V was shortened by 0 bases and J by 2 bases, with 8 bases between the two germline ends. Per the germline V gene, CDR1 is GTSNPN and CDR2 is SVGIG (reference sequence). CDR3 size: 15 residues. The CDR3 nucleotides read TGTGCCTGGAGTGTGCCAGGGACTGGGGCCAACGTCCTGACTTTC. Its translation is CAWSVPGTGANVLTF. The whole variable domain, filled in from reference TRBV30 and TRBJ2-6, reads SQTIHQWPATLVQPVGSPLSLECTVEGTSNPNLYWYRQAAGRGLQLLFYSVGIGQISSEVPQNLSASRPQDRQFILSSKKLLLSDSGFYLCAWSVPGTGANVLTFGAGSRLTVL.

This chain uses TRBV7-9 with TRBJ1-2, with D hard to call. V was clipped by 3 bases and J by 2 bases, with 7 bases between them. This CDR3 contains 13 residues. Germline V gene sequence: CDR1 SEHNR, CDR2 FQNEAQ (reference sequence). The CDR3 coding sequence is TGTGCCAGCAGCTTTATCCAGAACTATGGCTACACCTTC. Translating gives CASSFIQNYGYTF.

The J gene is TRBJ2-5, the V gene TRBV29-1, with D hard to call. Germline V CDR1 and CDR2: SQVTM, ANQGSEA. The length of the CDR3 is 13 residues. The germline V and J ends were trimmed by 3 bases and 5 bases, with 13 bases remaining between them. This CDR3 is CSVEGSVQETQYF. Written as DNA, the CDR3 is TGCAGCGTTGAGGGGTCCGTGCAGGAGACCCAGTACTTC. Using reference TRBV29-1 and TRBJ2-5 for the parts outside the CDR3, the full variable domain is SAVISQKPSRDICQRGTSLTIQCQVDSQVTMMFWYRQQPGQSLTLIATANQGSEATYESGFVIDKFPISRPNLTFSTLTVSNMSPEDSSIYLCSVEGSVQETQYFGPGTRLLVL.

The chain is built from TRBV27 and TRBJ2-2; perhaps TRBD2 as D (6 bases). The CDR3 has 15 amino acids. V shed 6 bases and J shed 4 bases, with 15 bases lying between them. CDR1 and CDR2 (germline): MNHEY, SMNVEV (reference sequence). This CDR3 reads CASRTRDSPTGELFF. The DNA for the CDR3 is TGTGCCAGCAGGACCCGGGACTCTCCCACCGGGGAGCTGTTTTTT.

Only one count was recorded for this clone. The V gene is TRBV27, the J gene TRBJ1-5; no clear D gene. V gave up 6 bases and J gave up 5 bases, with 11 bases separating them. The CDR3 runs to 13 residues. Germline CDR1 and CDR2: MNHEY and SMNVEV (reference sequence). CDR3 residues: CASRPGPDQPQHF. The CDR3 bases are TGTGCCAGCAGACCAGGTCCAGATCAGCCCCAGCATTTT.